Reported below is one T cell receptor beta chain. This clonotype was counted between two and nine times. Its antigen is not yet known. Base-call qualities are not available, and no considerably larger clone is one nucleotide away. Moderately to severely active disease, a Clinical Activity Score of at least 3, a NOSPECS grade of at least 4, and a duration under 3 months were present in ophthalmopathy patients. Any patient with an uncontrolled infection, another autoimmune disease, pregnancy or lactation was excluded. Diagnoses were based on clinical symptoms, serum thyroxine and TRAb, thyroid ultrasound and orbital computed tomography. PBMCs were isolated from 10 ml of fresh peripheral blood by Ficoll-Paque density gradient centrifugation. Total RNA was extracted using Trizol reagent, and RNA quality was assessed on an Agilent 2100 Bioanalyzer. The germline V gene encodes CDR1 SGHVS and CDR2 FNYEAQ. V is reduced by 3 bases and J by 0 bases, leaving a spacing of 11 bases between them. Counted from cysteine to phenylalanine, this CDR3 has 15 amino acids. This entry keeps only the CDR3 DNA: 45 bases, framed from base 1.

The TCR beta CDR3 regions were amplified from RNA transcripts. A first-round RT-PCR of the TCR CDR3 used the HTBI primer set with the Qiagen OneStep RT-PCR kit. Libraries were constructed in a second round of multiplex PCR, after which size selection and purification were carried out. Paired-end sequencing of the libraries was performed with 100 bp reads on an Illumina HiSeq2000. Processing in the source paper ran as follows. SOAPnuke was used to process the raw data, removing reads that contained adapters or uncalled bases, had a mean Phred below 15, or lacked an exact match to the constant primer or identifier. High-quality paired reads were merged using COPE v1.2.5, and each unique nucleotide sequence was defined as a clonotype. Clonotypes were aligned to IMGT TRBV, TRBD and TRBJ reference segments using MiTCR v1.1. The analysis included only V-J combinations with a frequency above 0.0001, which together covered 99% to 99.2% of the repertoires. A TCS score was defined as the ratio of F50 (clonal expansion) to E x V (chaos), with BLOSUM62-based TCRdist applied between CDR3 peptides within each V-J. Welch's t-statistics and random forest reduced fewer than 600 V-J features to 13, which were used in a naive Bayes classifier (R e1071). TCRdb reprocessed the public reads (quality trimming at Q25 with fastp, clone calling with MiXCR) and kept in-frame beta chains. For every CDR3 protein sequence, its rows merge into one entry that carries the most common genes and DNA. These V and J calls are TCRdb output, not the study's own analysis. The sample records 490,000 or so distinct CDR3 sequences, around 20% of which are singletons. Jointly, the top ten make up 47% of the sample.

The sample belongs to a study of T cells in Graves' hyperthyroidism and ophthalmopathy (dated by TCRdb to between 2019 and 2020). Concerning the study at large: Peripheral blood was sampled at the time of initial diagnosis, prior to any treatment. Prospective prediction of ophthalmopathy was tested in an independent validation cohort consisting of about 19 hyperthyroidism patients and around 17 patients who later progressed to ophthalmopathy. Once sampling was done, hyperthyroidism patients were given methimazole at a starting dose of 30 mg daily, whereas ophthalmopathy patients were given high-dose intravenous methylprednisolone. The paper describes TCR Vbeta CDR3 sequencing of around 130 peripheral blood samples, made up of about 41 ophthalmopathy patients, 70 to 75 hyperthyroidism patients and about 17 progressor patients. The 85 to 100 discovery patients were randomly split 7:3 into training and test sets. The study also compared thyroid tissue and blood T-cell repertoires from a handful of Graves' hyperthyroidism patients. To identify distinguishing TCR V-J signatures, a discovery cohort of 95 to 100 patients was used, comprising under 45 with Graves' ophthalmopathy and 57 with stable Graves' hyperthyroidism.

Broad study findings and their caveats: Sample size was not statistically predetermined, and blinding of investigators to group allocation was not performed. In validation, the model predicted progression to ophthalmopathy with 65% to 71% sensitivity and about 73% specificity, a median of roughly seven months before onset. Most expanded thyroid clonotypes (frequency above 0.001) were also detected in blood, suggesting blood repertoires may reflect thyroid immune responses. Ophthalmopathy was separated from stable hyperthyroidism by a 13 V-J signature model, with over 85% sensitivity and roughly 81% specificity obtained in cross-validation and 80%/75% obtained in testing.

The sequence derives from a man in his forties with Graves' ophthalmopathy. In this chain, TRBV7-6 is recombined with TRBJ1-1; TRBD1 is perhaps the D gene, given 5 matching bases. Input material: blood. The sequence in DNA is TGTGCCAGCAGCTTGCTGACAGTCATGAACACTGAAGCTTTCTTT. Translated, it gives CASSLLTVMNTEAFF.